The clone carrying this TCR beta chain was observed at least ten times. Its cognate antigen is unknown. The data stem from a study of CD8+CD57+ T cells in acquired aplastic anemia. Study-wide context: Quantities of DNA derived from sorted CD4+ and CD8+ cells averaged approximately 3 ug. Study-wide findings and caveats: Levels of CD8+ Simpson's diversity were not significantly distinct in patients versus controls. Comparison of patients with controls identified some 29 shared CD8+ CDR3 sequences.

The CDR3 runs to 15 residues. The V gene's germline CDR1 is KGHSY and CDR2 FQNENV. V was trimmed by 0 bases and J by 0 bases, leaving 5 bases between them. Researchers used genomic DNA as the template to profile TCR beta VDJ and CDR3. TCRdb re-called the reads through MiXCR, storing one row per CDR3 protein. The sample has roughly 180,000 distinct CDR3 sequences; under 55% are singletons. This receptor was identified in a human donor in good health. V usage is TRBV16 and J usage is TRBJ2-2; D ambiguous. The sequenced material came from sorted CD4+, CD8+, or CD8+CD57+ T cells (not recorded which) from PBMCs. CDR3 sequence (DNA): TGTGCCAGCAGCCAATCTTACGCGAACACCGGGGAGCTGTTTTTT. Residues: CASSQSYANTGELFF.